This TCR beta chain appears in the sequencing data of a study of tumor-infiltrating lymphocytes in primary liver carcinoma (dated by TCRdb to between 2016 and 2019). The study in broad terms: Between late 2015 and early 2016, roughly 5 patients in China with histopathologically diagnosed primary liver carcinoma had their tumors surgically resected. Of the five patients (three men and two women, aged 30 to 69 years), four had hepatocellular carcinoma and one had combined HCC and intrahepatic cholangiocarcinoma. A total of approximately 35 specimens from 5 patients underwent TCRbeta repertoire sequencing, comprising 25 tumor regions, 5 adjacent noncancerous liver tissues and 5 peripheral blood samples. TCRbeta repertoire sequencing, expression microarrays and whole-exome sequencing were combined in the study across five regions of each liver tumor, with adjacent normal tissue and blood also included. Roughly 3.5 to 8 million productive TCRbeta reads were obtained per sample, and no significant difference in read depth was found between tissue types. Reproducibility between technical replicate repertoires was high, with correlation coefficients above 0.95 and mean shared-clone rates near 0.89. The five patients had tumors of stage T1-T3 N0M0, with maximum diameters ranging from about 4.2 to 10 cm.

A constant-region primer and ProtoScript II reverse transcriptase were used to reverse-transcribe TCRbeta-specific cDNA from 500 ng total RNA. Construction of the TCRbeta libraries relied on three nested rounds of multiplex PCR, following a slightly modified ARM-PCR procedure. Each of the first two PCR rounds ran for about 10 cycles using multiplex TRBV1-TRBV30 forward primers together with a Cbeta reverse primer. Sample barcodes and Illumina adapters were added in a final 25-cycle PCR with Deep VentR polymerase. Amplicons of 200-500 bp were gel-purified with a QIAquick gel extraction kit before sequencing. The TCRbeta amplicons were sequenced with 250-bp paired-end reads on an Illumina HiSeq 2500. The authors processed their data as follows. To recover full CDR3 sequences, reads were quality-trimmed using Trimmomatic v0.33 and paired reads were then merged using FLASH v1.2.11. V, D and J germline segments were assigned to the rearranged TCRbeta sequences by MiGEC v1.2.1b. VDJtools v1.0.0 computed clonotype statistics and Shannon-Wiener diversity indices. Except for diversity analysis, only the 250 most abundant clonotypes of each sample were used in subsequent analyses to reduce sampling bias. TCRdb reworked the public reads: Q25 trimming with fastp, MiXCR clone assembly, productive beta chains retained. Duplicate CDR3 protein sequences are folded into a single record with the most common DNA and genes. The V and J calls here are based on TCRdb, not the publication. This sample is represented by 300,000 to 350,000 distinct CDR3 sequences; roughly two thirds of them were singletons. Roughly 6% of the sample is taken by the ten largest.

What the work shows at the level of the full study, not this receptor alone: Since the samples were bulk and unsorted, there was no way to compare CD4+ and CD8+ T cell repertoires. Consistent with antigen-driven expansion, pairs of tumor regions showed higher repertoire overlap (mean roughly 35%) than either tumor-adjacent pairs (around 17%) or tumor-blood pairs (approximately 14%). The study included only a few patients, and the authors note findings should be validated in a larger study. The top 250 clones made up a significantly larger repertoire fraction in tumors than in blood (p = 0.039). Only the TCR beta chain was sequenced, so true repertoire diversity is likely underestimated because unpaired alpha chains were not captured.

From its cysteine to its phenylalanine, the CDR3 spans 15 amino acids. Kept here is only the CDR3 DNA, which spans 45 bases and is read in frame from base 1. According to the germline V gene, CDR1 reads LGHNT and CDR2 reads FRNRAP. The junction carries 16 bases between V and J, which are trimmed by 7 bases and 2 bases respectively. Remarks on this clonotype: This clone's antigen is unknown. Given a much more abundant clone one base away, this may be a read error.

TRIzol reagent was used to extract blood RNA from unsorted whole blood, while the DNeasy Blood & Tissue kit provided the germline DNA. Patients had chronic HBV infection and were treatment-naive at sampling. About 4 milliliters of peripheral blood were collected into K2EDTA tubes before surgery. This TCR derives from a middle-aged man with primary liver carcinoma and hepatitis B virus infection. Sequenced: peripheral blood. The V and J segments used are TRBV12-5 and TRBJ2-3, and TRBD2 may be the D gene, going by 6 matching bases. This receptor carries the CDR3 CASAPGSVNTDTQYF. At the DNA level, the sequence is TGTGCTAGTGCCCCCGGGAGCGTTAACACAGATACGCAGTATTTT.